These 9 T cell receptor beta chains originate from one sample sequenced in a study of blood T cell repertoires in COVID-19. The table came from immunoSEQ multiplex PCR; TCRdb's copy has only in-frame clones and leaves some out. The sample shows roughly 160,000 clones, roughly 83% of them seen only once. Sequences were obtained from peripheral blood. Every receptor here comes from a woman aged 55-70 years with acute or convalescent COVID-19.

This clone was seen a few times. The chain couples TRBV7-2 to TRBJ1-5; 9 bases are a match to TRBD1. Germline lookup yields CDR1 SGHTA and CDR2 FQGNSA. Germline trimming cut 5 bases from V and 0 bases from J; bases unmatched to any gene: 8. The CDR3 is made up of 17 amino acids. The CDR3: CASSLAGTGRSNQPQHF. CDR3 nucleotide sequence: TGTGCCAGCAGCCTCGCCGGGACAGGGCGTAGCAATCAGCCCCAGCATTTT.

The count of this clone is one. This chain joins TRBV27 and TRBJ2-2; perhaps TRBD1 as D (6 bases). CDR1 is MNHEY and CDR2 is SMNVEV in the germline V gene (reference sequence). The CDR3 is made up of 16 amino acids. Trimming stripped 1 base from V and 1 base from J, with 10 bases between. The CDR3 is CASSLFKGGNTGELFF. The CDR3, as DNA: TGTGCCAGCAGTTTATTTAAAGGGGGGAACACCGGGGAGCTGTTTTTT.

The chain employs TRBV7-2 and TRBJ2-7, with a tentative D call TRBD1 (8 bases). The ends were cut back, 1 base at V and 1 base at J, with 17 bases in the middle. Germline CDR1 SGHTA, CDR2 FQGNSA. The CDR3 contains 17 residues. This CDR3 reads CASSLGGGRGLSYEQYF. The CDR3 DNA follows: TGTGCCAGCAGCTTAGGCGGGGGCAGGGGGCTTTCCTACGAGCAGTACTTC.

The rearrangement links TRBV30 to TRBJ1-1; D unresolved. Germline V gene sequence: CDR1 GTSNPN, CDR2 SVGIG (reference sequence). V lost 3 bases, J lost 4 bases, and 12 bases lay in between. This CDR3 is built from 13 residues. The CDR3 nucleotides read TGTGCCTGGAGCGGGAAAAGGTTCACTGAAGCTTTCTTT. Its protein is CAWSGKRFTEAFF.

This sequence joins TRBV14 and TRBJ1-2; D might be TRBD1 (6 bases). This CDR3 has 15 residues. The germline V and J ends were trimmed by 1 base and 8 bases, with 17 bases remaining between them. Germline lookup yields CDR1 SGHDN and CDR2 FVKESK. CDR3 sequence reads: CASSQVGAAGRGYTF. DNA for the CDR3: TGTGCCAGCAGCCAAGTGGGGGCGGCAGGGCGAGGCTACACCTTC.

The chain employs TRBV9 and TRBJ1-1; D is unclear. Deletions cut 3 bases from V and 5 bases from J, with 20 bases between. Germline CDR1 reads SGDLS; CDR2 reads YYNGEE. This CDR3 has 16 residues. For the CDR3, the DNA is TGTGCCAGCAGCGGAGCCATTCCCGGGTCTGGGACTGAAGCTTTCTTT. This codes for CASSGAIPGSGTEAFF.

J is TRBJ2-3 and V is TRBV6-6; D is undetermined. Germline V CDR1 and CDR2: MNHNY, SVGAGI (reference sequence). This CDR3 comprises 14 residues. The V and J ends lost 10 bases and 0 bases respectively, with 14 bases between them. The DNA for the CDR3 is TGTGCCACCCAGACAACCCGAAGCACAGATACGCAGTATTTT. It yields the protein CATQTTRSTDTQYF.

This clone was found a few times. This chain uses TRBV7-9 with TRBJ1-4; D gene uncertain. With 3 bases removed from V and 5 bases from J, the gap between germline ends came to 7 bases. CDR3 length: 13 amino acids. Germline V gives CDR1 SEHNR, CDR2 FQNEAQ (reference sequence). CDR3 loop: CASSLGLNEKLFF. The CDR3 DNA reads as TGTGCCAGCAGCTTGGGCCTCAATGAAAAACTGTTTTTT.

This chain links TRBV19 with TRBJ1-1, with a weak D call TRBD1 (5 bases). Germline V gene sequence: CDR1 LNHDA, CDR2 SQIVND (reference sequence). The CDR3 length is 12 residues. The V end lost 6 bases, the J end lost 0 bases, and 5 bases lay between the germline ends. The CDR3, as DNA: TGTGCCAGTAGGGACATGAACACTGAAGCTTTCTTT. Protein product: CASRDMNTEAFF.